The present T cell receptor (beta chain) was sequenced within a study of monozygotic twins with inflammatory bowel disease. Germline CDR1 MNHEY, CDR2 SVGEGT. The CDR3 length is 14 residues. TCRdb re-called the 5' RACE reads and gives one entry per CDR3 protein, without DNA. The sample data list approximately 400,000 distinct CDR3 sequences. Sequenced input: blood. The V and J genes are TRBV6-2 or TRBV6-3 and TRBJ2-5. The sequence was collected from a human donor with ulcerative colitis or Crohn's disease, or a healthy co-twin of an affected twin (not recorded which). CDR3 in amino acids: CASSYSGWQETQYF.